These 29 T cell receptor beta chains share one sample of origin, sequenced in a study of blood T cell repertoires in COVID-19. Measured with immunoSEQ multiplex PCR; TCRdb has only the in-frame clones, and not every one. The data hold about 82,000 clones, with approximately 80% observed a single time. What was sequenced was peripheral blood. The source of these receptors is an older man with active or convalescent COVID-19.

The CDR3, as DNA: TGCGCCAGCAGCCCCACAGGGCAGCGGATTAAAAACATTCAGTACTTC. Encoded protein: CASSPTGQRIKNIQYF. The J gene is TRBJ2-4, the V gene TRBV4-1, with a weak D call TRBD1 (6 bases). V was clipped by 4 bases and J by 4 bases, with 17 bases between them. The CDR3 totals 16 residues. Per the germline V gene, CDR1 is MGHRA and CDR2 is YSYEKL.

In DNA, the CDR3 is TGTGCCAGCGGACAGACAGGGGGCGATTCACCCCTCCACTTT. Translated: CASGQTGGDSPLHF. The J gene is TRBJ1-6, the V gene TRBV25-1, with 10 bases fitting TRBD1. V trimming: 8 bases; J trimming: 8 bases; junction bases outside the gene matches: 6. Germline V CDR1 and CDR2: MGHDK, SYGVNS. The CDR3 totals 14 residues.

The J gene is TRBJ2-2, the V gene TRBV5-1; the match to TRBD1 covers 9 bases. Germline CDR1 reads SGHRS; CDR2 reads YFSETQ. The CDR3 extends over 16 amino acids. With 3 bases clipped from V and 1 base from J, the junction kept 4 bases outside the gene matches. CDR3 sequence: CASSSGTGLNTGELFF. The CDR3 nucleotides read TGCGCCAGCAGCTCCGGGACAGGGTTGAACACCGGGGAGCTGTTTTTT.

The rearrangement links TRBV29-1 to TRBJ1-2; 7 nucleotides line up with TRBD1. The CDR3 consists of 13 residues. Germline V gives CDR1 SQVTM, CDR2 ANQGSEA. Germline trimming cut 4 bases from V and 6 bases from J; bases unmatched to any gene: 8. The CDR3 region is CSVGAGGTDGYTF. CDR3 coding DNA: TGCAGCGTTGGGGCAGGGGGTACGGATGGCTACACCTTC.

This clone showed up just once. The rearrangement links TRBV5-1 to TRBJ2-3; TRBD1 might be the D (5 bases). The V gene lost 0 bases and the J gene lost 2 bases, with 10 bases spanning the gap. The germline V gene encodes CDR1 SGHRS and CDR2 YFSETQ. This CDR3 is 15 amino acids long. CDR3 sequence reads: CASSLENRPTDTQYF. In nucleotides, the CDR3 is TGCGCCAGCAGCTTGGAGAACAGGCCCACAGATACGCAGTATTTT.

This clone was picked up a small number of times. This chain links TRBV5-1 with TRBJ1-1, with TRBD1 matching 8 bases. After removal of 4 bases from V and 11 bases from J, the junction contained 7 bases not matched to a gene. CDR3 length: 12 amino acids. The germline CDR1 and CDR2 sequences are SGHRS and YFSETQ. CDR3 nucleotide sequence: TGCGCCAGCAGCGGCGACAGGGGTAGGGCTTTCTTT. Amino acids: CASSGDRGRAFF.

CDR3 amino acids: CASTRLAGGTDTQYF. CDR3 bases: TGTGCCAGCACCAGACTAGCGGGAGGCACAGATACGCAGTATTTT. The V and J genes are TRBV5-4 and TRBJ2-3, with TRBD2 matching over 12 bases. The CDR3 is 15 residues long. Germline trimming cut 6 bases from V and 1 base from J; bases unmatched to any gene: 3. Germline-derived CDR1 and CDR2 are SGHNT and YYREEE (reference sequence).

The chain joins TRBV4-1 to TRBJ2-5; no definite D call. The CDR3 runs to 12 residues. CDR1 is MGHRA, CDR2 YSYEKL, per germline. V lost 0 bases, J lost 5 bases, and 4 bases lay in between. CDR3 residues: CASSQDQETQYF. The CDR3 DNA reads as TGCGCCAGCAGCCAAGATCAGGAGACCCAGTACTTC.

This clone came up once. The chain links TRBV5-1 to TRBJ2-5, with 7 nucleotides matching TRBD1. Germline V gene sequence: CDR1 SGHRS, CDR2 YFSETQ. The trim removed 2 bases at V and 5 bases at J, leaving 9 bases unmatched. This CDR3 spans 15 amino acids. CDR3 protein: CASSFDRVSLETQYF. The CDR3, as DNA: TGCGCCAGCAGCTTTGACAGGGTGAGCTTGGAGACCCAGTACTTC.

This clone appeared a few times. This rearrangement joins TRBV3-1 (or the pseudogene TRBV3-2) to TRBJ1-3; D is unclear. The CDR3 has 18 amino acids. Trimming shortened V by 3 bases and J by 2 bases, and 20 bases separated the two germline ends. CDR1 is LGHDT and CDR2 is YNNKEL in the germline V gene (reference sequence). The CDR3 region has the DNA TGTGCCAGCAGCCATTGGGCTAAAGTAGGGAGTGCTGGAAACACCATATATTTT. This translates into CASSHWAKVGSAGNTIYF.

This clone was seen only a few times. The V call is TRBV19, the J call TRBJ1-5; D might be TRBD1 (5 bases). The V and J ends lost 7 bases and 9 bases respectively, with 22 bases between them. There are 15 residues in the CDR3. CDR1 and CDR2 from the germline V gene are LNHDA and SQIVND (reference sequence). The CDR3 DNA reads TGTGCCAGTAATCGGGATCTTGGGGGAGGTTCGCCCCAGCATTTT. Its protein is CASNRDLGGGSPQHF.

The chain links TRBV24-1 to TRBJ2-3; 9 bases map to TRBD1. The CDR3 spans 21 residues. With 4 bases clipped from V and 1 base from J, the junction kept 20 bases outside the gene matches. Germline CDR1 KGHDR, CDR2 SFDVKD. CDR3 loop: CATSDSRDRASGTQRTDTQYF. CDR3 nucleotides: TGTGCCACCAGTGACAGCCGGGACAGGGCCTCCGGGACACAACGCACAGATACGCAGTATTTT.

There are a few counts of this clone. V usage is TRBV19 and J usage is TRBJ1-6; D is undetermined. Germline V gene data show CDR1 as LNHDA and CDR2 as SQIVND (reference sequence). This CDR3 contains 13 residues. Trimming cost V 6 bases and J 5 bases, with 8 bases left between them. The CDR3 is CASRGRHNSPLHF. The CDR3, as DNA: TGTGCCAGTAGAGGGAGACATAATTCACCCCTCCACTTT.

V gene TRBV3-1 (or the pseudogene TRBV3-2) combines with J gene TRBJ1-4; 11 bases agree with TRBD1. Germline CDR1 LGHDT, CDR2 YNNKEL (reference sequence). CDR3 length: 15 amino acids. V dropped 4 bases and J dropped 6; count of bases not matched to a gene: 4. CDR3 residues: CASSLRTGGDEKLFF. CDR3 nucleotide sequence: TGTGCCAGCAGCCTGCGGACAGGGGGCGATGAAAAACTGTTTTTT.

The J gene is TRBJ2-1, the V gene TRBV11-3; D gene uncertain. Trimming pared 5 bases from V and 9 bases from J, leaving 11 bases between. Per germline, CDR1 SGHNT and CDR2 YENEEA. This CDR3 contains 12 residues. CDR3 sequence (DNA): TGTGCCAGCAGCCCGCGAGGAACTGAGCAGTTCTTC. Translation: CASSPRGTEQFF.

The chain carries TRBV2 and TRBJ2-2, with D maybe TRBD2 (6 bases). Trimming removed 6 bases from V and 4 bases from J, with 15 bases in between. This CDR3 spans 15 amino acids. CDR1 SNHLY and CDR2 FYNNEI come from the germline V gene. The CDR3, as DNA: TGTGCCAGCAGGAGGGGACTTGGGAGCACCGGGGAGCTGTTTTTT. Its translation: CASRRGLGSTGELFF.

The chain combines TRBV30 with TRBJ1-5; the match to TRBD1 covers 8 bases. CDR1 GTSNPN and CDR2 SVGIG come from the germline V gene (reference sequence). This CDR3 has 13 amino acids. Losses at the gene ends were 5 bases for V and 2 bases for J; bases not matched to a gene: 2. The CDR3 DNA follows: TGTGCCTGGGAACAGGGGGGCAATCAGCCCCAGCATTTT. Protein: CAWEQGGNQPQHF.

V is TRBV24-1 and J is TRBJ1-2; no definite D call. CDR1 is KGHDR, CDR2 SFDVKD, per germline. CDR3 length: 14 residues. V was cut by 2 bases and J by 4 bases, with 10 bases left in between. The CDR3 DNA reads as TGTGCCACCAGTGATTCTAATTTTGGCTATGGCTACACCTTC. This encodes CATSDSNFGYGYTF.

This clone was counted only a few times. The rearrangement joins TRBV29-1 to TRBJ2-1; 9 bases agree with TRBD1. This CDR3 is 16 amino acids long. V was pared by 2 bases and J by 4 bases, with 9 bases of the junction left unmatched. Germline V gene sequence: CDR1 SQVTM, CDR2 ANQGSEA. Written as DNA, the CDR3 is TGCAGCGTTGAAAACAGGTTGGGACAGGGATACAATGAGCAGTTCTTC. It is translated as CSVENRLGQGYNEQFF.

V is TRBV12-5 and J is TRBJ2-1, with TRBD2 matching over 7 bases. J gave up 1 base and V 6 bases, and 12 bases lay outside the gene matches. The V gene's germline CDR1 is LGHNT and CDR2 FRNRAP. The CDR3 has 17 amino acids. The CDR3 protein is CASGLRVGGSSYNEQFF. The CDR3 nucleotides read TGTGCTAGTGGCCTCCGGGTCGGGGGGTCGTCCTACAATGAGCAGTTCTTC. Looking up the rest from reference TRBV12-5 and TRBJ2-1 gives the full variable domain: DARVTQTPRHKVTEMGQEVTMRCQPILGHNTVFWYRQTMMQGLELLAYFRNRAPLDDSGMPKDRFSAEMPDATLATLKIQPSEPRDSAVYFCASGLRVGGSSYNEQFFGPGTRLTVL.

The rearrangement links TRBV30 to TRBJ2-3; possible D gene TRBD1, 5 bases. V lost 5 bases, J lost 7 bases, and 13 bases lay in between. CDR1 and CDR2 (germline): GTSNPN, SVGIG (reference sequence). There are 12 residues in the CDR3. The DNA for the CDR3 is TGTGCCTGGGGGGCAGGCACGAATACGCAGTATTTT. The encoded protein is CAWGAGTNTQYF.

The chain combines TRBV30 with TRBJ1-2; D unclear. Per the germline V gene, CDR1 is GTSNPN and CDR2 is SVGIG (reference sequence). Trimming removed 4 bases from V and 3 bases from J, with 9 bases in between. The CDR3 runs to 12 residues. The CDR3 loop is CAWTVNYYGYTF. Here the CDR3 DNA reads TGTGCCTGGACGGTGAATTACTATGGCTACACCTTC. Full variable domain (missing parts from reference TRBV30 and TRBJ1-2): SQTIHQWPATLVQPVGSPLSLECTVEGTSNPNLYWYRQAAGRGLQLLFYSVGIGQISSEVPQNLSASRPQDRQFILSSKKLLLSDSGFYLCAWTVNYYGYTFGSGTRLTVV.

DNA for the CDR3: TGCGCCAGCAGCTTGGCAGCTAGCGGGGGGGCGGGCACAGATACGCAGTATTTT. It is translated as CASSLAASGGAGTDTQYF. J is TRBJ2-3 and V is TRBV5-1; 12 positions match TRBD2. Germline V gives CDR1 SGHRS, CDR2 YFSETQ. This CDR3 has 18 residues. Losses at the gene ends were 0 bases for V and 1 base for J; bases not matched to a gene: 6.

This clone was detected only once. The chain uses TRBV29-1 and TRBJ1-2, with 7 positions matching TRBD1. Germline V lookup: CDR1 SQVTM, CDR2 ANQGSEA. The CDR3 contains 13 residues. The V gene end was trimmed by 4 bases and the J gene end by 6 bases; junction bases not matched to a gene: 8. In DNA form, the CDR3 reads TGCAGCGTTGCAAGGGGGCGGGGAGATGGCTACACCTTC. It encodes CSVARGRGDGYTF.

This clone was recorded once. The V and J genes are TRBV5-1 and TRBJ2-3; 9 nucleotides match TRBD1. The CDR3 sequence is 15 residues long. From germline, CDR1 is SGHRS and CDR2 YFSETQ. V shed 2 bases, J shed 6 bases, and the junction held 7 bases outside the gene matches. The CDR3 DNA sequence: TGCGCCAGCAGCTTAGGGGACAGGGCGTCGGATACGCAGTATTTT. It yields the protein CASSLGDRASDTQYF.

This chain joins TRBV12-3 or TRBV12-4 and TRBJ2-5; D remains ambiguous. CDR3 size: 13 residues. V was pared by 8 bases and J by 5 bases, with 15 bases between. In DNA, the CDR3 is TGTGCCAGCTCCATTGGGCTCAGTGAGACCCAGTACTTC. Translated, it gives CASSIGLSETQYF.

The chain carries TRBV6-5 and TRBJ2-7; 8 bases align to TRBD2. The CDR3 length is 15 residues. Trimming cost V 8 bases and J 4 bases; bases outside gene matches: 13. In germline, CDR1 is MNHEY, CDR2 SVGAGI. CDR3 loop: CASSLSSGYMYEQYV. CDR3 DNA sequence: TGTGCCAGCTCCTTATCTAGCGGGTACATGTACGAGCAGTACGTC.

The chain carries TRBV2 and TRBJ2-5; D gene unclear. The V end lost 7 bases, the J end lost 0 bases, and 9 bases lay between the germline ends. Germline V CDR1 and CDR2: SNHLY, FYNNEI. The CDR3 is 13 amino acids. The CDR3 coding sequence is TGTGCCAGCACCTCCGACAACCAAGAGACCCAGTACTTC. Protein product: CASTSDNQETQYF.

This clone was seen a few times. J is TRBJ1-2 and V is TRBV12-3 or TRBV12-4; no definite D call. Trimming cost V 6 bases and J 8 bases, with 13 bases left between them. This CDR3 has 12 residues. The CDR3 reads CASSPLSLGYTF. In DNA, the CDR3 is TGTGCCAGCAGCCCACTATCTCTCGGCTACACCTTC.